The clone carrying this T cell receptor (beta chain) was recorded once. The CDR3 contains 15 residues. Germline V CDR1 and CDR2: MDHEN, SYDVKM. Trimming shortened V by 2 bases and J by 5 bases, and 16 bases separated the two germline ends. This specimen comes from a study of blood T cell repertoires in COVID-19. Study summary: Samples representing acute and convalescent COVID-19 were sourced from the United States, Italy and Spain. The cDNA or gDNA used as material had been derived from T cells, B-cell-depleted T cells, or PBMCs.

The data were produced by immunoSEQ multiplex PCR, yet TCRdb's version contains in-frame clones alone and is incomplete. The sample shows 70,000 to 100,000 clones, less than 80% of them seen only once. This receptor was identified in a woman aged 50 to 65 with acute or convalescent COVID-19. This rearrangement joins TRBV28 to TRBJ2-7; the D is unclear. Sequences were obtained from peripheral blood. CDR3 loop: CASSLAASQLHEQYF. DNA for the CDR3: TGTGCCAGCAGTTTAGCCGCATCCCAACTTCACGAGCAGTACTTC.